The next 24 T cell receptor beta chains were all read from a single sample in a study of blood T cell repertoires in COVID-19. Generated by immunoSEQ multiplex PCR, the TCRdb table keeps only in-frame clones and is missing some. This table holds about 120,000 clones, 90% found once. Material for sequencing was peripheral blood. These receptors were obtained from a woman between 55 and 75 years old with COVID-19, enrolled during active disease.

V usage is TRBV6-5 and J usage is TRBJ2-7, with D maybe TRBD1 (6 bases). The CDR3 runs to 13 residues. Germline CDR1 is MNHEY and CDR2 is SVGAGI. V was clipped by 4 bases and J by 3 bases, with 10 bases between them. CDR3 in amino acids: CASSWDKSYEQYF. The CDR3 DNA reads TGTGCCAGCAGTTGGGACAAGAGCTACGAGCAGTACTTC.

This sequence joins TRBV9 and TRBJ2-1; tentatively, D is TRBD1 (6 bases). From germline, CDR1 is SGDLS and CDR2 YYNGEE. Trimming removed 2 bases at V and 3 bases at J, with 9 bases between. This CDR3 is built from 14 residues. Here the CDR3 reads CASSVRGGYNEQFF. The CDR3 bases are TGTGCCAGCAGCGTCAGGGGCGGCTACAATGAGCAGTTCTTC.

The rearrangement uses TRBV7-2 and TRBJ2-2, with no clear D. In germline, CDR1 is SGHTA, CDR2 FQGNSA. The CDR3 length is 13 residues. Deletions cut 0 bases from V and 4 bases from J, with 3 bases between. CDR3 bases: TGTGCCAGCAGCTTAGCGGCCACCGGGGAGCTGTTTTTT. It codes for CASSLAATGELFF.

V gene TRBV2 combines with J gene TRBJ1-1, with D possibly being TRBD1 (5 bases). CDR1 and CDR2 (germline): SNHLY, FYNNEI. The CDR3 has 15 residues. The V and J ends lost 3 bases and 5 bases respectively, with 16 bases between them. The CDR3 here is CASSEMSGRGTEAFF. CDR3 nucleotide sequence: TGTGCCAGCAGTGAGATGTCAGGGCGGGGGACTGAAGCTTTCTTT.

The chain joins TRBV11-2 to TRBJ1-1; TRBD1 is a possible D gene (5 bases). V shed 5 bases and J shed 1 base, with 11 bases lying between them. CDR3 length: 14 amino acids. Germline-derived CDR1 and CDR2 are SGHAT and FQNNGV. DNA of the CDR3: TGTGCCAGCAGCCCTCACGGGGGGAACACTGAAGCTTTCTTT. Its protein is CASSPHGGNTEAFF.

The V gene is TRBV7-8, the J gene TRBJ1-2; 7 nucleotides align to TRBD1. V shed 1 base, J shed 3 bases, and the junction held 23 bases outside the gene matches. Germline CDR1 SGHVS, CDR2 FQNEAQ. The CDR3 totals 21 residues. CDR3: CASSLGGQTGAIRWVDYGYTF. CDR3 sequence (DNA): TGTGCCAGCAGCTTAGGCGGACAAACAGGGGCGATTCGCTGGGTCGACTATGGCTACACCTTC.

The chain uses TRBV4-1 and TRBJ1-1; perhaps TRBD1 as D (6 bases). The germline V and J ends were trimmed by 3 bases and 0 bases, with 20 bases remaining between them. Germline V gene data show CDR1 as MGHRA and CDR2 as YSYEKL. The CDR3 totals 18 residues. The CDR3 bases are TGCGCCAGCAGCCAGAACTTACTCTTCAGGGGTGTGAACACTGAAGCTTTCTTT. Translated: CASSQNLLFRGVNTEAFF.

The rearrangement joins TRBV7-2 to TRBJ2-7; the D gene is possibly TRBD2 (5 bases). The CDR3 has 16 amino acids. Germline V lookup: CDR1 SGHTA, CDR2 FQGNSA. Trimming took off 9 bases at V and 4 bases at J, with 25 bases between the two ends. The CDR3 bases are TGTGCCAGTCTGAGGGAGCCTTCCTCTTTACTTTACGAGCAGTACTTC. Residues: CASLREPSSLLYEQYF.

This clone has just one count. The chain combines TRBV6-4 with TRBJ2-1; a possible D gene is TRBD2 (5 bases). Germline V gene data show CDR1 as MRHNA and CDR2 as SNTAGT. The CDR3 consists of 13 residues. V gave up 3 bases and J gave up 9 bases, with 12 bases separating them. In nucleotides, the CDR3 is TGTGCCAGCAGTGAAAGTTCGGGGAGTGAGCAGTTCTTC. Amino acids: CASSESSGSEQFF.

The CDR3 nucleotides are TGTGCCAGCAGCCGGCCTACAGTGAACACTGAAGCTTTCTTT. Its translation: CASSRPTVNTEAFF. The chain uses TRBV7-9 and TRBJ1-1; D uncertain. Trimming left V 5 bases short and J 0 bases short, with 10 bases between. Per germline, CDR1 SEHNR and CDR2 FQNEAQ (reference sequence). The CDR3 extends over 14 amino acids.

This clone was found a few times. The chain couples TRBV3-1 (or the pseudogene TRBV3-2) to TRBJ1-1, with 8 nucleotides matching TRBD1. Germline CDR1 LGHDT, CDR2 YNNKEL (reference sequence). J lost 3 bases, V lost 5 bases, and 5 bases had no gene match. CDR3 length: 14 amino acids. CDR3 nucleotide sequence: TGTGCCAGCAGCACCGGACAGGGAGACACTGAAGCTTTCTTT. Protein product: CASSTGQGDTEAFF.

The chain has TRBV6-5 and TRBJ1-2; a possible D gene is TRBD1 (6 bases). CDR1 MNHEY and CDR2 SVGAGI come from the germline V gene. This CDR3 is 13 amino acids long. Trimming pared 4 bases from V and 9 bases from J, leaving 15 bases between. The CDR3 region is CASSSYPTGSYTF. CDR3 bases: TGTGCCAGCAGTTCCTATCCGACAGGCAGCTACACCTTC.

The V gene is TRBV15, the J gene TRBJ2-1, with D perhaps TRBD1 (6 bases). Per the germline V gene, CDR1 is LNHNV and CDR2 is YYDKDF (reference sequence). With 3 bases removed from V and 1 base from J, the gap between germline ends came to 13 bases. The CDR3 is 16 residues long. The CDR3 reads CATSRDSGGSYNEQFF. DNA of the CDR3: TGTGCCACCAGCAGGGACAGTGGGGGATCCTACAATGAGCAGTTCTTC.

The chain joins TRBV10-3 to TRBJ2-2; TRBD2 matches at 10 bases. The CDR3 extends over 16 amino acids. The ends lost 8 bases at V and 1 base at J; junction bases unmatched: 7. In germline, CDR1 is ENHRY, CDR2 SYGVKD. The CDR3 DNA follows: TGTGCCATCGTCGGAACTAGCGGGGAGAACACCGGGGAGCTGTTTTTT. It translates to CAIVGTSGENTGELFF.

The chain couples TRBV10-3 to TRBJ1-3, with D perhaps matching TRBD1 (6 bases). The CDR3 has 16 residues. Germline loops: CDR1 ENHRY, CDR2 SYGVKD. V was trimmed by 6 bases and J by 1 base, leaving 16 bases between them. CDR3 sequence reads: CAISARDIRSGNTIYF. CDR3 DNA: TGTGCCATCAGCGCCAGGGACATTCGATCTGGAAACACCATATATTTT.

The chain couples TRBV6-2 or TRBV6-3 to TRBJ1-1, with 7 bases matching TRBD1. The length of the CDR3 is 14 residues. The ends lost 6 bases at V and 0 bases at J; junction bases unmatched: 4. In germline, CDR1 is MNHEY, CDR2 SVGEGT. The CDR3, as DNA: TGTGCCAGCAGCCCACAGGGGATGAACACTGAAGCTTTCTTT. It is translated as CASSPQGMNTEAFF.

J is TRBJ1-1 and V is TRBV18; D ambiguous. The germline V and J ends were trimmed by 5 bases and 8 bases, with 9 bases remaining between them. CDR3 length: 11 residues. Germline V gene lookup returns CDR1 KGHSH and CDR2 LQKENI. This CDR3 reads CASSIRAEAFF. CDR3 sequence (DNA): TGTGCCAGCTCAATTAGAGCAGAAGCTTTCTTT.

This clone was counted once. V gene TRBV7-8 combines with J gene TRBJ2-7; 9 nucleotides agree with TRBD1. The length of the CDR3 is 13 residues. The ends lost 2 bases at V and 6 bases at J; junction bases unmatched: 2. CDR1 is SGHVS, CDR2 FQNEAQ, per germline. The CDR3 region is CASSLTGGAEQYF. DNA for the CDR3: TGTGCCAGCAGCTTAACAGGGGGCGCCGAGCAGTACTTC.

The rearrangement joins TRBV19 to TRBJ2-1; TRBD1 matches at 7 bases. The V gene's germline CDR1 is LNHDA and CDR2 SQIVND (reference sequence). Trimming took 5 bases from V and 8 from J; bases not matched to a gene: 9. This CDR3 spans 14 amino acids. This CDR3 reads CASSGDRRGHEQFF. CDR3 nucleotide sequence: TGTGCCAGTAGTGGGGACAGACGGGGCCATGAGCAGTTCTTC.

The genes are TRBV5-1 and TRBJ2-7, with TRBD2 identical over 12 bases. Losses at the gene ends were 2 bases for V and 1 base for J; bases not matched to a gene: 7. CDR1 is SGHRS and CDR2 is YFSETQ in the germline V gene. This CDR3 is 17 amino acids long. The CDR3 reads CASSLPSSGGASYEQYF. The DNA for the CDR3 is TGCGCCAGCAGCTTACCCTCTAGCGGGGGGGCATCCTACGAGCAGTACTTC.

This clone was seen a single time. This rearrangement joins TRBV4-2 to TRBJ2-3; D call uncertain. Trimming removed 0 bases from V and 5 bases from J, with 9 bases in between. CDR3 length: 14 amino acids. In germline, CDR1 is LGHNA, CDR2 YNFKEQ. CDR3 bases: TGTGCCAGCAGCCAAGATCGGTCGGGAGATACGCAGTATTTT. It translates to CASSQDRSGDTQYF.

The J gene is TRBJ1-3, the V gene TRBV19, with 10 nucleotides matching TRBD1. Germline CDR1 LNHDA, CDR2 SQIVND (reference sequence). The length of the CDR3 is 14 residues. Germline trimming cut 3 bases from V and 7 bases from J; bases unmatched to any gene: 3. The CDR3 region is CASSMGTGANTIYF. CDR3 coding DNA: TGTGCCAGTAGTATGGGGACAGGGGCCAACACCATATATTTT.

The chain has TRBV6-1 and TRBJ1-3; unclear D gene. The germline gives CDR1 MNHNS, CDR2 SASEGT. The CDR3 consists of 16 residues. Trimming removed 4 bases from V and 0 bases from J, with 13 bases in between. CDR3 in DNA: TGTGCCAGCAGTGCAGGCCGGATACTCTCTGGAAACACCATATATTTT. Residues: CASSAGRILSGNTIYF.

J is TRBJ1-1 and V is TRBV7-9; D is possibly TRBD1 (6 bases). CDR1 and CDR2 from the germline V gene are SEHNR and FQNEAQ (reference sequence). The CDR3 spans 15 residues. V was shortened by 1 base and J by 5 bases, with 14 bases between the two germline ends. The CDR3 spells CASSLEEGGVTEAFF. DNA of the CDR3: TGTGCCAGCAGCTTAGAGGAAGGGGGTGTGACTGAAGCTTTCTTT.